The 24 T cell receptor beta chains in this list originate from one sample, sequenced in a study of T cell repertoires in aging, cancer and after chemotherapy. Multiplex touch-down PCR with TRB-A/B primers amplified rearranged V-D-J TRB sequences. TCRdb re-derived calls from the multiplex PCR reads in MiXCR, one entry per CDR3 protein. The table lists over 10,000 distinct CDR3 sequences, roughly 26% of them singletons, with 45% to 50% in the top ten. Amplification of TCR beta used genomic DNA extracted from peripheral blood. Sequencing was carried out using blood. Source of these receptors: a human donor in good health.

The chain links TRBV20-1 to TRBJ2-3; TRBD2 agrees at 10 bases. Trimming removed 0 bases from V and 8 bases from J; junction bases left unmatched: 5. The CDR3 extends over 14 amino acids. CDR1 is DFQATT, CDR2 SNEGSKA, per germline (reference sequence). The CDR3 sequence: CSAREAGGHVTQYF. The CDR3 coding sequence is TGCAGTGCTAGAGAAGCGGGGGGGCATGTTACGCAGTATTTT.

The rearrangement links TRBV6-2 or TRBV6-3 to TRBJ1-1, with D tentatively TRBD1 (6 bases). The germline V and J ends were trimmed by 1 base and 1 base, with 10 bases remaining between them. CDR3 size: 15 residues. Germline CDR1 reads MNHEY; CDR2 reads SVGEGT. In nucleotides, the CDR3 is TGTGCCAGCAGTTACTGGAGCAGGGGGAACACTGAAGCTTTCTTT. It is translated as CASSYWSRGNTEAFF.

CDR3 loop: CAISESRLAGGPGTDTQYF. Here the CDR3 DNA reads TGTGCCATCAGTGAGTCGAGGCTAGCGGGGGGGCCCGGCACAGATACGCAGTATTTT. The genes are TRBV10-3 and TRBJ2-3; 12 bases line up with TRBD2. Germline V gene data show CDR1 as ENHRY and CDR2 as SYGVKD. This CDR3 comprises 19 residues. The J segment lost 1 base and the V segment lost 0 bases, leaving 8 bases of the junction unmatched.

This clonotype has more than one count but fewer than ten. V is TRBV6-5 and J is TRBJ2-1; D uncertain. V was trimmed by 5 bases and J by 3 bases, leaving 17 bases between them. CDR1 is MNHEY, CDR2 SVGAGI, per germline. The CDR3 has 16 residues. The CDR3 reads CASSEIEDGFYNEQFF. The CDR3 nucleotides read TGTGCCAGCAGTGAAATTGAAGACGGATTCTACAATGAGCAGTTCTTC.

This rearrangement joins TRBV28 to TRBJ1-2, with D perhaps matching TRBD1 (6 bases). The V and J ends lost 2 bases and 0 bases respectively, with 16 bases between them. The V gene's germline CDR1 is MDHEN and CDR2 SYDVKM. The CDR3 length is 17 residues. The CDR3 is CASSLPLQGSTNYGYTF. The CDR3 DNA sequence: TGTGCCAGCAGTTTACCCTTACAGGGCTCGACTAACTATGGCTACACCTTC.

This clonotype was recorded a few times. The chain has TRBV6-5 and TRBJ1-6; D remains unclear. V lost 0 bases and J lost 0, with 9 bases in between. The CDR3 covers 17 residues. Germline CDR1 reads MNHEY; CDR2 reads SVGAGI. The CDR3, as DNA: TGTGCCAGCAGTTACTCTCAGAGGAGCTCCTATAATTCACCCCTCCACTTT. It codes for CASSYSQRSSYNSPLHF.

The V call is TRBV5-1, the J call TRBJ2-3; D remains ambiguous. Germline V gene lookup returns CDR1 SGHRS and CDR2 YFSETQ. The CDR3 runs to 17 residues. Trimming took off 0 bases at V and 0 bases at J, with 14 bases between the two ends. This chain's CDR3 is CASSLATAYPSTDTQYF. The CDR3 nucleotides are TGCGCCAGCAGCTTGGCGACGGCTTACCCTAGCACAGATACGCAGTATTTT.

About this clonotype: One base away lies a much larger clone, so this may be a sequencing read error. The rearrangement uses TRBV27 and TRBJ1-5, with TRBD1 matching 10 bases. The CDR3 sequence is 13 residues long. The germline V gene has CDR1 MNHEY and CDR2 SMNVEV (reference sequence). J was trimmed by 9 bases and V by 6 bases; bases with no gene match: 5. The CDR3 DNA reads TGTGCCAGCAGCTGGACAGGGGGTCGGCCCCAGCATTTT. It codes for CASSWTGGRPQHF.

This chain connects TRBV7-9 to TRBJ2-2, with TRBD1 as a possible D gene (5 bases). V was pared by 8 bases and J by 6 bases, with 10 bases between. The CDR3 covers 12 residues. CDR1 is SEHNR and CDR2 is FQNEAQ in the germline V gene (reference sequence). CDR3 region: CASGPGPGELFF. The CDR3 nucleotides are TGTGCCAGCGGCCCAGGGCCCGGGGAGCTGTTTTTT.

About this clonotype itself: Possible read error: a much larger clone is one base away. The rearrangement uses TRBV20-1 and TRBJ2-7, with D maybe TRBD1 (6 bases). Trimming took 2 bases from V and 3 from J, leaving 8 bases between them. CDR1 and CDR2 (germline): DFQATT, SNEGSKA (reference sequence). The CDR3 length is 12 residues. The CDR3 DNA follows: TGCAGTGCTAGAACAGGGATCTACGAGCAGTACTTC. Translated: CSARTGIYEQYF.

The V call is TRBV20-1, the J call TRBJ2-7; D assignment may be TRBD1 or TRBD2 (5 bases each). The CDR3 has 17 amino acids. Germline CDR1 and CDR2: DFQATT and SNEGSKA (reference sequence). The V and J ends lost 0 bases and 0 bases respectively, with 18 bases between them. The CDR3 protein is CSARDKGPRSSSYEQYF. Written as DNA, the CDR3 is TGCAGTGCTAGAGATAAGGGACCCAGGTCGAGCTCCTACGAGCAGTACTTC.

This clonotype was seen only a few times. The chain recombines TRBV5-5 with TRBJ2-7; D possibly matches TRBD1 or TRBD2 (5 bases each). Trimming pared 1 base from V and 4 bases from J, leaving 15 bases between. Per the germline V gene, CDR1 is SGHKS and CDR2 is YYEKEE (reference sequence). The CDR3 runs 15 residues. CDR3 region: CASSLFPGTGYEQYF. The CDR3 DNA reads as TGTGCCAGCAGCTTGTTCCCCGGGACGGGTTACGAGCAGTACTTC. The entire variable domain, with the rest obtained from reference TRBV5-5 and TRBJ2-7, is as follows: DAGVTQSPTHLIKTRGQQVTLRCSPISGHKSVSWYQQVLGQGPQFIFQYYEKEERGRGNFPDRFSARQFPNYSSELNVNALLLGDSALYLCASSLFPGTGYEQYFGPGTRLTVT.

This clonotype turned up a few times. The CDR3 bases are TGTGCCAGCAGCTTATCGGGACTAGCGAATGAGCAGTTCTTC. This codes for CASSLSGLANEQFF. The V and J genes are TRBV7-2 and TRBJ2-1; 10 bases fit TRBD2. CDR1 SGHTA and CDR2 FQGNSA come from the germline V gene. There are 14 residues in the CDR3. The V and J ends lost 2 bases and 7 bases, in that order; junction bases with no gene match: 2. The whole variable domain, remainder taken from reference TRBV7-2 and TRBJ2-1, is GAGVSQSPSNKVTEKGKDVELRCDPISGHTALYWYRQSLGQGLEFLIYFQGNSAPDKSGLPSDRFSAERTGGSVSTLTIQRTQQEDSAVYLCASSLSGLANEQFFGPGTRLTVL.

This sequence joins TRBV5-6 and TRBJ2-2; either TRBD1 or TRBD2 may fit D (6 bases each). V was trimmed by 4 bases and J by 5 bases, leaving 15 bases between them. The CDR3 consists of 15 residues. Germline V gene lookup returns CDR1 SGHDT and CDR2 YYEEEE. CDR3 sequence reads: CASSTKGGRTGELFF. DNA of the CDR3: TGTGCCAGCAGCACTAAAGGGGGGCGGACCGGGGAGCTGTTTTTT.

The genes are TRBV28 and TRBJ1-2; 10 bases are shared with TRBD1. The CDR3 spans 16 residues. Germline V gives CDR1 MDHEN, CDR2 SYDVKM. The trim removed 5 bases at V and 4 bases at J, leaving 10 bases unmatched. The CDR3 here is CASSPPGQGTIYGYTF. CDR3 DNA: TGTGCCAGCAGTCCTCCGGGACAGGGGACTATCTATGGCTACACCTTC.

At least ten counts were recorded for this clonotype. The chain carries TRBV29-1 and TRBJ2-2, with 9 nucleotides matching TRBD1. The CDR3 runs 12 residues. V lost 6 bases and J lost 6; bases outside the gene matches: 2. Per germline, CDR1 SQVTM and CDR2 ANQGSEA. The CDR3 spells CSVGQGPGELFF. The CDR3 DNA is TGCAGCGTGGGACAGGGTCCCGGGGAGCTGTTTTTT.

This rearrangement joins TRBV5-4 to TRBJ2-5; 12 bases map to TRBD2. CDR3 size: 15 residues. Germline CDR1 is SGHNT and CDR2 is YYREEE (reference sequence). Trimming took 4 bases from V and 2 from J; bases not matched to a gene: 3. CDR3 sequence reads: CASSRTSGDQETQYF. Written as DNA, the CDR3 is TGTGCCAGCAGCCGGACTAGCGGGGATCAAGAGACCCAGTACTTC.

A word on this clonotype: This sequence may be a read error, since a much larger clone differs from it by one base. V usage is TRBV11-3 and J usage is TRBJ1-2, with D tentatively TRBD1 (6 bases). The V and J ends lost 2 bases and 8 bases respectively, with 9 bases between them. The CDR3 consists of 12 residues. Per the germline V gene, CDR1 is SGHNT and CDR2 is YENEEA. The CDR3 DNA sequence: TGTGCCAGCAGCTTAACAGGGAGAGGCTACACCTTC. It encodes CASSLTGRGYTF.

The chain joins TRBV11-3 to TRBJ2-1; the D call may be TRBD1 or TRBD2 (5 bases each). There are 13 residues in the CDR3. Trimming took 1 base from V and 6 from J, leaving 7 bases between them. Germline CDR1 is SGHNT and CDR2 is YENEEA. CDR3 protein: CASSLVGVNEQFF. Written as DNA, the CDR3 is TGTGCCAGCAGCTTAGTGGGGGTCAATGAGCAGTTCTTC. The entire variable domain, with the rest obtained from reference TRBV11-3 and TRBJ2-1, is as follows: EAGVVQSPRYKIIEKKQPVAFWCNPISGHNTLYWYLQNLGQGPELLIRYENEEAVDDSQLPKDRFSAERLKGVDSTLKIQPAELGDSAVYLCASSLVGVNEQFFGPGTRLTVL.

This rearrangement joins TRBV5-4 to TRBJ1-1; 7 bases match TRBD1. After removal of 1 base from V and 6 bases from J, the junction contained 3 bases not matched to a gene. The CDR3 is 13 residues long. The germline V gene has CDR1 SGHNT and CDR2 YYREEE (reference sequence). The CDR3 here is CASSLQGVSEAFF. The CDR3, as DNA: TGTGCCAGCAGCTTGCAGGGGGTGTCTGAAGCTTTCTTT.

This clonotype occurred a few times. The CDR3 spells CASGQEKGRELFF. The CDR3 DNA is TGTGCCAGCGGGCAGGAGAAGGGGCGGGAGCTGTTTTTT. This rearrangement joins TRBV12-3 or TRBV12-4 to TRBJ2-2, with D maybe TRBD1 (5 bases). The CDR3 length is 13 residues. The V and J ends lost 8 bases and 9 bases respectively, with 16 bases between them.

In DNA form, the CDR3 reads TGTGCCAGCTCACCAAACCCTTTCGAGCAGTACTTC. Translating it yields CASSPNPFEQYF. The chain uses TRBV18 and TRBJ2-7; D uncertain. V gave up 2 bases and J gave up 6 bases, with 8 bases separating them. This CDR3 comprises 12 residues. Germline lookup yields CDR1 KGHSH and CDR2 LQKENI.

The rearrangement links TRBV27 to TRBJ2-1, with 8 bases matching TRBD1. The CDR3 contains 13 residues. CDR1 and CDR2 from the germline V gene are MNHEY and SMNVEV (reference sequence). The ends lost 5 bases at V and 9 bases at J; junction bases unmatched: 6. Here the CDR3 reads CASSDRGFGEQFF. The DNA of the CDR3 is TGTGCCAGCAGTGACAGGGGCTTCGGTGAGCAGTTCTTC.

The CDR3 loop reads CASSGTSSYEQYF. Written as DNA, the CDR3 is TGCGCCAGCTCCGGGACAAGCTCCTACGAGCAGTACTTC. This chain joins TRBV5-1 and TRBJ2-7, with D perhaps TRBD1 (6 bases). The CDR3 spans 13 residues. The V and J ends lost 7 bases and 0 bases respectively, with 11 bases between them. The germline V gene encodes CDR1 SGHRS and CDR2 YFSETQ.